The entry below describes one T cell receptor beta chain. Within the library, unique molecular identifiers were attached to each individual cDNA molecule. TCRdb reanalysed the RACE reads using MiXCR and keeps one entry per CDR3 protein. The profile shows approximately 320,000 distinct CDR3 sequences, about 5% of them singletons. Time point denoted: pre-sensitization, week 0. Treatment meaning: therapeutic diphenylcyclopropenone sensitization with weekly scalp DPC. Germline CDR1 is MNHEY and CDR2 is SVGAGI. With 5 bases removed from V and 7 bases from J, the gap between germline ends came to 11 bases. This CDR3 is built from 13 residues. The data originate from a study of human T cells and chemical hapten exposure. Across the whole study: Patients, mostly women, had alopecia areata, alopecia totalis or alopecia universalis.

This chain uses TRBV6-5 with TRBJ1-4; D unclear. The specimen comprised whole blood, sampled in connection with sensitization to the hapten diphenylcyclopropenone (DPC). The clonotype was recovered from a young woman with alopecia areata. Some clones in this sample may be carry-over from other donors' samples. CDR3 amino acids: CASSLAWTEKLFF. CDR3 DNA sequence: TGTGCCAGCAGTCTAGCCTGGACTGAAAAACTGTTTTTT.